This TCR beta chain was captured by sequencing in a study of blood T cell repertoires in COVID-19 (dated by TCRdb to 2018 to 2020). Study-wide context: Samples covering the acute and convalescent phases of COVID-19 were provided by collaborators in the United States, Italy and Spain. The material from the prospective study consisted of cDNA or gDNA derived from T cells, B-cell-depleted T cells, or PBMCs. The dataset comprised deeply sampled blood TCRbeta repertoires from subjects exposed to, actively infected with, or recovered from COVID-19. The repertoires were made available in a free public database intended to serve as a resource for research on the immune response to SARS-CoV-2. The samples were drawn from the first 160 participants of the ongoing ImmuneRACE study and from 1,254 subjects provided by 6 global collaborators. A de-identified subject ID, COVID-19 status, age in years and sex were almost always included in the sample metadata. Where available, HLA class I and class II types were obtained from metadata supplied by the sample provider rather than from assay-based typing.

Taken from cysteine to phenylalanine, the CDR3 has 14 residues. Just the 42-base CDR3 DNA is kept, in frame starting at base 1. For CDR1 and CDR2, the germline V gene lists KGHSH and LQKENI. At the junction V is shortened by 6 bases and J by 9 bases; bases outside the gene matches: 8. Concerning this clone itself: The target of this receptor is not known. Base quality data are lacking; no much larger clone is found one base away.

TCRbeta CDR3 regions were amplified from genomic DNA by means of the immunoSEQ Assay, a bias-controlled multiplex PCR. The authors processed their data as follows. The number of nucleated cells in each sample was estimated from the amplification of reference gene primers within the assay. To quantify the absolute abundance of each unique TCRbeta CDR3 rearrangement, sequence reads were collapsed and filtered. For each sample, productive Simpson clonality was calculated as the square root of Simpson's diversity index over productive rearrangements. TCRdb re-hosts the immuneACCESS table, in-frame sequences only. Its copies lack some clones; in the studies checked, an unresolved V gene accounts for under half of them, and the cause for the rest is not known. The V and J calls and clone size come from that table; D and trimming were worked out from the DNA. The table for this sample lists 120,000 or so clones; less than 75% of them were counted only once. 7.6% of the sample belongs to the ten largest clones.

The collaborating institutions used their own protocols to collect whole blood in K2EDTA tubes. For TCRbeta analysis, collaborators shipped samples in one of three forms: frozen whole blood, isolated PBMCs, or DNA extracted from either of those sample types. Findings and caveats that apply to the study as a whole: Clinical and demographic metadata were provided uncurated, with the amount varying by source and participant.

Sequencing was performed on peripheral blood. The chain employs TRBV18 and TRBJ2-1; TRBD1 fits 10 bases in the junction. This TCR was sampled from an older woman with acute or convalescent COVID-19. The nucleotides are TGTGCCAGCTCGTCTGGACAGGGGGGCATTGAGCAGTTCTTC. Translated, this is CASSSGQGGIEQFF.